The 8 T cell receptor beta chains presented below share a single source sample, sequenced in a study of cytomegalovirus exposure and HLA in healthy donors. The PCR had 60 Vbeta and 13 Jbeta primers. The assay was immunoSEQ multiplex PCR, and TCRdb's table has in-frame clones only and misses some. Of around 120,000 clones in the sample, 79% were seen once. The sequenced sample consisted of PBMCs. The receptors derive from a man between 18 and 29 years old in good health and CMV-seronegative.

CDR3 in DNA: TGTGCCTGGAGTGTGGGGGACAGGGGACTGGCGGGGTCACCCCTCCACTTT. Protein sequence: CAWSVGDRGLAGSPLHF. The chain employs TRBV30 and TRBJ1-6; the match to TRBD1 covers 10 bases. The germline V gene has CDR1 GTSNPN and CDR2 SVGIG (reference sequence). The length of the CDR3 is 17 residues. V trimming: 0 bases; J trimming: 10 bases; junction bases outside the gene matches: 12.

The J gene is TRBJ1-1, the V gene TRBV7-9, with D uncertain. CDR1 and CDR2 (germline): SEHNR, FQNEAQ (reference sequence). There are 12 residues in the CDR3. V dropped 5 bases and J dropped 4 bases, with 8 bases sitting between them. The CDR3 sequence is CASSRGGTEAFF. For the CDR3, the DNA is TGTGCCAGCAGCCGGGGAGGCACTGAAGCTTTCTTT. Based on the CDR3 plus reference TRBV7-9 and TRBJ1-1, the full variable domain is DTGVSQNPRHKITKRGQNVTFRCDPISEHNRLYWYRQTLGQGPEFLTYFQNEAQLEKSRLLSDRFSAERPKGSFSTLEIQRTEQGDSAMYLCASSRGGTEAFFGQGTRLTVV.

On this clone itself: Given a much more abundant clone one base away, this may be a read error. V is TRBV6-5 and J is TRBJ1-5, with 10 bases aligning to TRBD1. The CDR3 covers 15 residues. Per the germline V gene, CDR1 is MNHEY and CDR2 is SVGAGI. This CDR3 is CANSYSGQGGQPQHF. CDR3 nucleotide sequence: TGTGCCAACAGTTACTCTGGACAGGGGGGTCAGCCCCAGCATTTT.

This clone was detected once. This rearrangement joins TRBV7-8 to TRBJ1-5; TRBD1 agrees at 9 bases. The CDR3 runs 16 residues. V lost 5 bases to trimming and J lost 3 bases; unmatched junction nucleotides: 8. CDR1 and CDR2 from the germline V gene are SGHVS and FQNEAQ. The CDR3 here is CASSNTGTGFNQPQHF. CDR3 sequence (DNA): TGTGCCAGCAGCAATACCGGGACAGGGTTCAATCAGCCCCAGCATTTT.

The chain combines TRBV5-1 with TRBJ2-3; maybe TRBD1 (6 bases). Trimming stripped 0 bases from V and 0 bases from J, with 8 bases between. Looked up from germline, CDR1 is SGHRS and CDR2 is YFSETQ. The CDR3 runs to 15 residues. CDR3 amino acids: CASSLVGGSTDTQYF. CDR3 nucleotides: TGCGCCAGCAGCTTGGTAGGGGGAAGCACAGATACGCAGTATTTT.

V is TRBV7-8 and J is TRBJ1-1; D gene uncertain. This CDR3 has 13 amino acids. Germline V CDR1 and CDR2: SGHVS, FQNEAQ. The V end lost 2 bases, the J end lost 5 bases, and 9 bases lay between the germline ends. CDR3: CASSLQAGTEAFF. The DNA for the CDR3 is TGTGCCAGCAGCTTACAGGCGGGGACTGAAGCTTTCTTT.

This sequence joins TRBV5-1 and TRBJ1-2, with 9 nucleotides matching TRBD1. The ends lost 3 bases at V and 6 bases at J; junction bases unmatched: 6. The CDR3 runs 14 residues. From germline, CDR1 is SGHRS and CDR2 YFSETQ. The CDR3, as DNA: TGCGCCAGCAGCTCGGGACAGGGAGAGGATGGCTACACCTTC. Protein: CASSSGQGEDGYTF.

The genes are TRBV18 and TRBJ2-5, with D unclear. Germline V gives CDR1 KGHSH, CDR2 LQKENI. The germline V and J ends were trimmed by 5 bases and 2 bases, with 3 bases remaining between them. This CDR3 has 11 amino acids. The CDR3 DNA follows: TGTGCCAGCTCATATCAAGAGACCCAGTACTTC. Translating gives CASSYQETQYF.